A single sample is the source of the 7 T cell receptor beta chains below, sequenced in a study of PD-1 blockade in mismatch repair-deficient tumors. Profiling relied on immunoSEQ multiplex PCR, and the TCRdb table lists in-frame clones only, not all of them. The sample gives 60,000 to 75,000 clones, 88% of which show up once; approximately 15% is in the top ten. Sequencing was performed on peripheral blood, taken 52 weeks after starting pembrolizumab. The receptor set was obtained from an adult with mismatch repair-deficient cancer.

This clone was detected only a few times. J is TRBJ2-1 and V is TRBV4-2; the D gene could be TRBD1 or TRBD2 (5 bases each). Germline loops: CDR1 LGHNA, CDR2 YNFKEQ. The CDR3 has 13 amino acids. The V gene lost 4 bases and the J gene lost 8 bases, with 12 bases spanning the gap. This CDR3 reads CASSRRDGDEQFF. The CDR3 nucleotides are TGTGCCAGCAGCCGACGGGACGGCGATGAGCAGTTCTTC.

As to this clone: Germline and junction disagree at one end, which may indicate a read error. This chain connects TRBV4-3 to TRBJ2-3; 10 nucleotides line up with TRBD1. CDR3 size: 11 residues. The germline gives CDR1 LGHNA, CDR2 YSLEER. The chain's CDR3 is CASSQGQGLGF. The CDR3 coding sequence is TGCGCCAGCAGCCAGGGACAGGGGCTAGGTTTT.

The CDR3 bases are TGCGCCAGCAGTGACGACATTGGACAGGGGGGACTTGGCTACACCTTC. This sequence encodes CASSDDIGQGGLGYTF. The gene calls are TRBV10-2 and TRBJ1-2; 10 nucleotides agree with TRBD1. The V gene end was trimmed by 3 bases and the J gene end by 7 bases; junction bases not matched to a gene: 11. The CDR3 is made up of 16 amino acids. The germline V gene encodes CDR1 WSHSY and CDR2 SAAADI.

This clone was observed a handful of times. Other DNA sequences in this sample translate to the same CDR3. The chain uses TRBV6-1 and TRBJ2-7, with unresolved D. The germline V gene has CDR1 MNHNS and CDR2 SASEGT. Trimming pared 1 base from V and 1 base from J, leaving 2 bases between. The CDR3 contains 12 residues. CDR3 DNA sequence: TGTGCCAGCAGTGAAGGATCCTACGAGCAGTACTTC. Translated, it gives CASSEGSYEQYF.

The chain combines TRBV7-2 with TRBJ1-5; no reliable D call. The germline CDR1 and CDR2 sequences are SGHTA and FQGNSA. Trimming stripped 4 bases from V and 7 bases from J, with 11 bases between. This CDR3 has 13 amino acids. CDR3 loop: CASSSADRQPQHF. The CDR3 DNA sequence: TGTGCCAGCAGCTCCGCAGACCGCCAGCCCCAGCATTTT.

The V gene is TRBV19, the J gene TRBJ2-5, with 10 nucleotides matching TRBD2. The CDR3 is 15 amino acids. V lost 7 bases, J lost 2 bases, and 7 bases stayed unmatched. Germline loops: CDR1 LNHDA, CDR2 SQIVND (reference sequence). The CDR3 reads CASTPAGGRQETQYF. CDR3 bases: TGTGCCAGTACCCCAGCGGGAGGGCGGCAAGAGACCCAGTACTTC.

The genes are TRBV29-1 and TRBJ1-2, with D possibly being TRBD1 (5 bases). Germline assignment: CDR1 SQVTM and CDR2 ANQGSEA. This CDR3 contains 13 residues. V dropped 1 base and J dropped 8 bases, with 14 bases sitting between them. As DNA, the CDR3 is TGCAGCGTTGAAGCGGCAGGGAAGGGCGGCTACACCTTC. Its protein is CSVEAAGKGGYTF.